This T cell receptor (beta chain) comes out of a study of blood T cell repertoires in COVID-19. About the study: Sample material is recorded as cDNA or gDNA derived from T cells, B-cell-depleted T cells, or PBMCs.

V shed 3 bases, J shed 6 bases, and the junction held 7 bases outside the gene matches. Germline V gene data show CDR1 as KGHDR and CDR2 as SFDVKD. CDR3 size: 16 residues. Measured with immunoSEQ multiplex PCR; TCRdb has only the in-frame clones, and not every one. In the table there are approximately 220,000 clones, 85% to 90% of which are singletons. The V gene is TRBV24-1, the J gene TRBJ2-1; 10 bases agree with TRBD2. The sample comprised peripheral blood. This receptor was taken from a man between 60 and 75 years old who had recovered from COVID-19. In DNA, the CDR3 is TGTGCCACCAGTGATCCTAGCGGGGGACTCCTCAATGAGCAGTTCTTC. Amino acid sequence: CATSDPSGGLLNEQFF.